This T cell receptor beta chain was found in a study of PD-1 blockade in classical Hodgkin lymphoma. Study-level background: Patients got intravenous nivolumab 3 mg/kg every 2 weeks.

Per the germline V gene, CDR1 is MNHEY and CDR2 is SVGAGI. The V gene end was trimmed by 6 bases and the J gene end by 3 bases; junction bases not matched to a gene: 7. This CDR3 comprises 15 residues. General study points: There was a significant rise in CD4+ TCR diversity by C4D1, with no such rise for CD8+. Before treatment, TCR diversity in newly diagnosed patients was reportedly lower than in healthy donors.

Data came from immunoSEQ multiplex PCR; TCRdb stores just in-frame clones and leaves some out. The sample has 75,000 to 100,000 clones, roughly 81% seen once. Relapse was seen in all patients after autologous stem cell transplantation, and brentuximab vedotin exposure was variable. This clone was picked up one time. What it recognizes is unknown. This chain uses TRBV6-5 with TRBJ2-7, with 11 positions matching TRBD2. The source was peripheral blood mononuclear cells (PBMCs), collected before the second cycle of nivolumab. The sequence came from a human donor with classical Hodgkin lymphoma. The DNA of the CDR3 is TGTGCCAGCAGAGATACTAGCGGGAGTCGCTACGAGCAGTACTTC. It codes for CASRDTSGSRYEQYF.